The TCR beta chain under discussion was sequenced for a study of blood T cell repertoires in COVID-19 (dated by TCRdb to about 2020). With regard to the full study: Collaborator samples came from the United States, Italy and Spain and covered acute and convalescent phases of COVID-19. The material from the prospective study consisted of cDNA or gDNA derived from T cells, B-cell-depleted T cells, or PBMCs. The dataset comprised deeply sampled blood TCRbeta repertoires from subjects exposed to, actively infected with, or recovered from COVID-19. The repertoires were released in a freely available public database intended as a resource for research on the immune response to SARS-CoV-2. The samples were drawn from the first 160 participants of the ongoing ImmuneRACE study and from over 950 subjects provided by 6 global collaborators. Sample metadata almost always included a de-identified subject ID, COVID-19 status, age in years and sex. HLA class I and class II types, where available, came from metadata supplied by the sample provider rather than from assay-based typing. The paper as a whole reports these results and caveats: The amount of clinical and demographic metadata varied by source and participant and was provided uncurated.

Trimming costs V 4 bases and J 1 base, and their ends lie 11 bases apart. Including the terminal cysteine and phenylalanine, the CDR3 comprises 15 residues. Only the CDR3 region is kept as DNA, spanning 45 bases read in frame from base 1. CDR1 and CDR2 are drawn from the germline V gene: SGHTS, YDEGEE. TCRbeta CDR3 regions were amplified from genomic DNA using the immunoSEQ Assay, a bias-controlled multiplex PCR. The published analysis was carried out like this. The number of nucleated cells in each sample was estimated by amplification of reference gene primers within the assay. To quantify the absolute abundance of each unique TCRbeta CDR3 rearrangement, sequence reads were collapsed and filtered. For each sample, productive Simpson clonality was calculated as the square root of Simpson's diversity index across productive rearrangements. The immuneACCESS repertoire file appears here via TCRdb, limited to in-frame rearrangements. These files lack a portion of the clones; in checked studies, under half of the deficit traces to unresolved V genes, and the cause of the others is not known. V, J and clone size are taken as reported in that table, and D and trimming were inferred from the DNA itself. The sample contains 250,000 to 300,000 clones, roughly 90% of them found a single time. The ten biggest clones cover about 2.2% of the sample.

Samples from volunteer blood donors who had recovered from COVID-19 were contributed by a second Seattle source. Each collaborating institution followed its own protocols to collect whole blood in K2EDTA tubes. For TCRbeta analysis, collaborators shipped samples as frozen whole blood, isolated PBMCs, or DNA extracted from either of those sample types. On this clone: What antigen it recognizes has not been identified. No base-level quality is on record; no much larger clone is a single base apart.

The origin of this receptor is a woman in her forties or fifties who had recovered from COVID-19. Here the chain combines TRBV5-8 and TRBJ2-2; tentative D gene TRBD1, with 6 bases matching. The sequenced sample consisted of peripheral blood. CDR3 reads: CASSLGTRNTGELFF. The DNA sequence follows: TGTGCCAGCAGCCTCGGGACAAGGAACACCGGGGAGCTGTTTTTT. Extended through the reference TRBV5-8 and TRBJ2-2 proteins, this CDR3 yields the full variable domain: EAGVTQSPTHLIKTRGQQATLRCSPISGHTSVYWYQQALGLGLQFLLWYDEGEERNRGNFPPRFSGRQFPNYSSELNVNALELEDSALYLCASSLGTRNTGELFFGEGSRLTVL.